Listed here are 28 T cell receptor beta chains from one sample, sequenced in a study of spatial heterogeneity in lung cancer. Notes on the study in general: Within tumors, counts of expanded alpha and beta TCRs tracked tumor mutation counts.

The time point is: sample taken at primary tumor resection. The antigens of these receptors remain unknown. TCRdb ran MiXCR on the 5' RACE reads and lists one entry per CDR3 protein. The profile shows a few hundred distinct CDR3 sequences, around 50% of them singletons. Sequencing was performed on lung tumor tissue, taken at surgery. The receptors derive from a male donor with early-stage non-small cell lung cancer.

Of note for this clonotype: This beta chain is a stray read from a library made for alpha chains; its abundance is not meaningful. The chain combines TRBV11-3 with TRBJ2-5, with D perhaps being TRBD1 or TRBD2 (5 bases each). The CDR3 totals 12 residues. V was pared by 5 bases and J by 4 bases, with 8 bases between. The germline V gene encodes CDR1 SGHNT and CDR2 YENEEA. The CDR3 spells CASSGTGETQYF. The CDR3 nucleotides are TGTGCCAGCAGCGGGACCGGAGAGACCCAGTACTTC.

Comment on this clonotype: This beta chain turned up in a library designed for alpha chains; as an off-target read, its abundance says little. J is TRBJ2-7 and V is TRBV20-1; D remains unclear. Germline V gives CDR1 DFQATT, CDR2 SNEGSKA (reference sequence). This CDR3 region has 13 residues. Trimming took off 3 bases at V and 6 bases at J, with 15 bases between the two ends. The DNA of the CDR3 is TGCAGTGCTAGGCTGAGTTTCCCGGGCGAGCAGTACTTC. This codes for CSARLSFPGEQYF.

As for this clonotype: This beta chain is an off-target read within a library intended for alpha chains, so its frequency means little. This chain uses TRBV6-6 with TRBJ1-5, with 8 bases that match TRBD1. Germline V gene lookup returns CDR1 MNHNY and CDR2 SVGAGI (reference sequence). There are 15 residues in the CDR3. Germline trimming cut 2 bases from V and 3 bases from J; bases unmatched to any gene: 3. The CDR3 spells CASSYGQGVNQPQHF. In nucleotides, the CDR3 is TGTGCCAGCAGTTACGGACAGGGCGTCAATCAGCCCCAGCATTTT.

This clonotype was counted only a few times. Within a library made for alpha chains, this beta chain is off target, and its count is uninformative. The rearrangement uses TRBV10-1 and TRBJ1-5; 10 nucleotides align to TRBD1. The V and J ends lost 6 bases and 1 base, in that order; junction bases with no gene match: 9. CDR1 is WNHNN, CDR2 SYGVQD, per germline (reference sequence). The CDR3 runs to 17 residues. CDR3 amino acids: CASRGDRGEGSNQPQHF. CDR3 bases: TGCGCCAGCAGGGGGGACAGGGGCGAGGGGAGCAATCAGCCCCAGCATTTT.

Note on this clonotype: This beta chain is an off-target read within a library intended for alpha chains, so its frequency means little. The CDR3 loop is CASSRRIAYQDETQYF. The DNA for the CDR3 is TGTGCCAGCTCACGACGGATAGCTTACCAGGACGAGACCCAGTACTTC. This chain links TRBV18 with TRBJ2-5; no firm D call. CDR1 is KGHSH, CDR2 LQKENI, per germline. With 4 bases removed from V and 5 bases from J, the gap between germline ends came to 20 bases. The CDR3 covers 16 residues.

About this clonotype itself: Being off target in a library aimed at alpha chains, this beta chain has a size of little meaning. This chain uses TRBV18 with TRBJ1-3, with D unresolved. The CDR3 loop spans 13 amino acids. The V end was cut by 8 bases, the J end by 4 bases, with 12 bases between. CDR1 is KGHSH, CDR2 LQKENI, per germline. For the CDR3, the DNA is TGTGCCAGCGCCCAAGCTACCGGAAACACCATATATTTT. It translates to CASAQATGNTIYF.

As concerns this clonotype: With the library built for alpha chains, this beta chain is off target and its frequency is not meaningful. The chain is built from TRBV5-5 and TRBJ1-4; D perhaps matches TRBD1 (6 bases). This CDR3 is built from 16 residues. Germline V gene lookup returns CDR1 SGHKS and CDR2 YYEKEE (reference sequence). Trimming stripped 3 bases from V and 0 bases from J, with 12 bases between. CDR3 bases: TGTGCCAGCAGCTGGGCAGGGGTTGCAACTAATGAAAAACTGTTTTTT. This translates into CASSWAGVATNEKLFF.

This clonotype is labeled as hyperexpanded. This beta chain is an unintended read in a library built for alpha chains; its size means little. This chain uses TRBV5-1 with TRBJ2-1; D possibly corresponds to TRBD1 (5 bases). CDR3 length equals 14 residues. From germline, CDR1 is SGHRS and CDR2 YFSETQ. The V end was cut by 0 bases, the J end by 6 bases, with 10 bases between. The CDR3 sequence: CASSLVARVNEQFF. Here the CDR3 DNA reads TGCGCCAGCAGCTTGGTTGCCAGGGTCAATGAGCAGTTCTTC.

The table lists this clonotype with a few counts. Since it is a stray read in a library aimed at alpha chains, this beta chain has a size that is not meaningful. This sequence joins TRBV10-1 and TRBJ1-1; D is undetermined. V shed 3 bases and J shed 1 base, with 9 bases lying between them. Per the germline V gene, CDR1 is WNHNN and CDR2 is SYGVQD (reference sequence). The CDR3 has 14 residues. CDR3 in amino acids: CASSDYRGNTEAFF. The CDR3 DNA is TGCGCCAGCAGTGATTACCGGGGGAACACTGAAGCTTTCTTT.

A remark on this clonotype: The size of this beta chain means little, since it is a stray read in a library made for alpha chains. The rearrangement uses TRBV5-4 and TRBJ2-3; 9 bases match TRBD2. This CDR3 has 15 amino acids. CDR1 SGHNT and CDR2 YYREEE come from the germline V gene (reference sequence). V trimming: 1 base; J trimming: 3 bases; junction bases outside the gene matches: 3. This CDR3 reads CASSLRTSVTDTQYF. The CDR3 DNA follows: TGTGCCAGCAGCTTGCGGACTAGCGTTACAGATACGCAGTATTTT. Based on the CDR3 plus reference TRBV5-4 and TRBJ2-3, the full variable domain is ETGVTQSPTHLIKTRGQQVTLRCSSQSGHNTVSWYQQALGQGPQFIFQYYREEENGRGNFPPRFSGLQFPNYSSELNVNALELDDSALYLCASSLRTSVTDTQYFGPGTRLTVL.

Details on this clonotype: This beta chain is an off-target read within a library intended for alpha chains, so its frequency means little. DNA of the CDR3: TGTGCCAGCAGCTTATCAGGGGGTGAGGACAATGAGCAGTTCTTC. Translating it yields CASSLSGGEDNEQFF. The gene calls are TRBV7-9 and TRBJ2-1; TRBD1 matches at 7 bases. This CDR3 has 15 amino acids. Germline V CDR1 and CDR2: SEHNR, FQNEAQ (reference sequence). V shed 2 bases, J shed 5 bases, and the junction held 6 bases outside the gene matches.

With respect to this clonotype: The size of this beta chain means little, since it is a stray read in a library made for alpha chains. The gene calls are TRBV4-1 and TRBJ2-7, with 7 bases that match TRBD2. Trimming at V came to 0 bases and at J to 0 bases, leaving 11 bases not matched to a gene. The CDR3 is 18 amino acids. Germline loops: CDR1 MGHRA, CDR2 YSYEKL. The CDR3 spells CASSQDASGVYLSYEQYF. The CDR3 DNA reads TGCGCCAGCAGCCAAGATGCTAGCGGAGTCTATCTCTCCTACGAGCAGTACTTC.

Comments on this clonotype: This beta chain is an off-target read within a library intended for alpha chains, so its frequency means little. V and J are TRBV2 and TRBJ1-4, with D tentatively TRBD1 (5 bases). Germline CDR1 reads SNHLY; CDR2 reads FYNNEI. The V gene lost 1 base and the J gene lost 11 bases, with 8 bases spanning the gap. CDR3 length: 12 residues. DNA for the CDR3: TGTGCCAGCAGTGAAGTGTGGGGGAAACTGTTTTTT. This translates into CASSEVWGKLFF.

This clonotype is hyperexpanded in the sample. At one of its ends the junction is not consistent with the germline gene, which may arise from a read error. The size of this beta chain means little, since it is a stray read in a library made for alpha chains. This rearrangement joins TRBV6-1 to TRBJ2-1; 10 bases are a match to TRBD1. The CDR3 length is 16 residues. In germline, CDR1 is MNHNS, CDR2 SASEGT. CDR3: CASREVTGGEYNEQFF. CDR3 in DNA: TGTGCCAGCAGGGAAGTGACAGGGGGCGAGTACAATGAGCAGTTCTTC.

Turning to this clonotype: The library was built for alpha chains, so this beta chain is an off-target read and its size means little. The V call is TRBV9, the J call TRBJ2-7; 13 bases agree with TRBD2. Germline values: CDR1 SGDLS, CDR2 YYNGEE. The CDR3 runs 15 residues. V gave up 4 bases and J gave up 2 bases; unmatched junction bases: 3. The CDR3 DNA is TGTGCCAGCAGCCCGGGACTAGCGGGACCCTACGAGCAGTACTTC. Its translation: CASSPGLAGPYEQYF.

As regards this clonotype: This beta chain appears as a stray read in a library generated for alpha chains; its size is not informative. The chain uses TRBV7-9 and TRBJ2-3, with 9 bases that match TRBD1. Germline trimming cut 1 base from V and 0 bases from J; bases unmatched to any gene: 8. Germline CDR1 is SEHNR and CDR2 is FQNEAQ (reference sequence). CDR3 length: 18 amino acids. The CDR3 region has the DNA TGTGCCAGCAGCTTAGAGTCCGGGACAGGGAGTAGCACAGATACGCAGTATTTT. Translation: CASSLESGTGSSTDTQYF.

In its sample, this clonotype was seen once. This beta chain is an off-target read within a library intended for alpha chains, so its frequency means little. The V gene is TRBV6-5, the J gene TRBJ2-2, with D tentatively TRBD2 (6 bases). V lost 6 bases and J lost 2, with 13 bases in between. Germline V gives CDR1 MNHEY, CDR2 SVGAGI. This CDR3 is built from 15 residues. CDR3 sequence reads: CASRSPGVNTGELFF. The CDR3 bases are TGTGCCAGCAGGTCACCGGGGGTCAACACCGGGGAGCTGTTTTTT.

This clonotype was seen only a few times. This beta chain turned up in a library designed for alpha chains; as an off-target read, its abundance says little. The rearrangement links TRBV6-5 to TRBJ2-7, with TRBD1 matching over 7 bases. The junction had 6 bases not matched to a gene; V was cut back by 0 bases and J by 4 bases. The CDR3 sequence is 15 residues long. Germline CDR1 reads MNHEY; CDR2 reads SVGAGI. CDR3 amino acids: CASSYSRGRGYEQYF. The CDR3 bases are TGTGCCAGCAGTTACTCTAGGGGGCGCGGATACGAGCAGTACTTC.

In its sample, this clonotype was seen a few times. This beta chain is an unintended read in a library built for alpha chains; its size means little. The V gene is TRBV7-6, the J gene TRBJ2-2; perhaps TRBD1 as D (6 bases). V was trimmed by 1 base and J by 3 bases, leaving 9 bases between them. CDR3 size: 15 residues. Germline V gene data show CDR1 as SGHVS and CDR2 as FNYEAQ. The CDR3 nucleotides read TGTGCCAGCAGCTTAGTCACAGGGTACACCGGGGAGCTGTTTTTT. It translates to CASSLVTGYTGELFF.

On this clonotype itself: The library was built for alpha chains, so this beta chain is an off-target read and its size means little. The CDR3, as DNA: TGTGCCAGCTCACCGGGGGACACATACGAGCAGTACTTC. Translation: CASSPGDTYEQYF. The V gene is TRBV18, the J gene TRBJ2-7, with a possible D match to TRBD1 (6 bases). Germline CDR1 reads KGHSH; CDR2 reads LQKENI. The CDR3 sequence is 13 residues long. The V end lost 3 bases, the J end lost 4 bases, and 10 bases lay between the germline ends.

In its sample, this clonotype is hyperexpanded. A library made for alpha chains picked up this beta chain off target, so its size means little. The chain has TRBV7-9 and TRBJ2-5; 13 bases map to TRBD2. The V gene's germline CDR1 is SEHNR and CDR2 FQNEAQ (reference sequence). The length of the CDR3 is 15 residues. J gave up 5 bases and V 5 bases, and 5 bases lay outside the gene matches. CDR3 amino acids: CASSPPTSGRETQYF. The CDR3 DNA reads as TGTGCCAGCAGCCCTCCGACTAGCGGGAGGGAGACCCAGTACTTC.

Comments on this clonotype: This beta chain turned up in a library designed for alpha chains; as an off-target read, its abundance says little. The chain combines TRBV7-2 with TRBJ2-2; D gene uncertain. Trimming removed 3 bases from V and 6 bases from J, with 14 bases in between. The germline CDR1 and CDR2 sequences are SGHTA and FQGNSA. This CDR3 has 15 residues. This chain's CDR3 is CASSLTPRTAGELFF. DNA for the CDR3: TGTGCCAGCAGCTTGACGCCCCGGACCGCCGGGGAGCTGTTTTTT.

This clonotype was found a few times. With the library built for alpha chains, this beta chain is off target and its frequency is not meaningful. The V call is TRBV20-1, the J call TRBJ2-1; 8 positions match TRBD2. V gave up 1 base and J gave up 9 bases; unmatched junction bases: 5. Germline assignment: CDR1 DFQATT and CDR2 SNEGSKA (reference sequence). The CDR3 sequence is 13 residues long. The CDR3 region has the DNA TGCAGTGCTAGAGGAGTGACTAGCGTTGAGCAGTTCTTC. This encodes CSARGVTSVEQFF.

A note on this clonotype: This beta chain is off target for a library built for alpha chains, so its abundance means little. The gene calls are TRBV5-4 and TRBJ2-5; D is uncertain. V was pared by 0 bases and J by 1 base, with 10 bases between. The CDR3 extends over 15 amino acids. Germline CDR1 reads SGHNT; CDR2 reads YYREEE (reference sequence). CDR3 protein: CASSLGTGRQETQYF. CDR3 bases: TGTGCCAGCAGCTTGGGTACCGGGCGCCAAGAGACCCAGTACTTC.

In this sample, this clonotype is hyperexpanded. Since it is a stray read in a library aimed at alpha chains, this beta chain has a size that is not meaningful. The chain combines TRBV6-2 or TRBV6-3 with TRBJ2-1; either TRBD1 or TRBD2 may fit D (6 bases each). The germline V gene encodes CDR1 MNHEY and CDR2 SVGEGT. Trimming stripped 10 bases from V and 6 bases from J, with 16 bases between. The CDR3 contains 13 residues. DNA of the CDR3: TGTGCCACCCTACGAGGGGGGACCAATGAGCAGTTCTTC. It translates to CATLRGGTNEQFF.

With regard to this clonotype: The library was built for alpha chains, so this beta chain is an off-target read and its size means little. The chain uses TRBV29-1 and TRBJ1-4; D unresolved. Trimming took off 4 bases at V and 8 bases at J, with 14 bases between the two ends. Germline loops: CDR1 SQVTM, CDR2 ANQGSEA. The CDR3 is made up of 13 amino acids. The CDR3 sequence is CSVAWSPGEKLFF. The CDR3 nucleotides read TGCAGCGTTGCCTGGAGTCCCGGGGAAAAACTGTTTTTT.

On this clonotype itself: In a library made to pick up alpha chains, this beta chain is a stray read with a size that means little. The chain couples TRBV2 to TRBJ1-5, with 8 positions matching TRBD1. The J segment lost 4 bases and the V segment lost 10 bases, leaving 6 bases of the junction unmatched. The CDR3 has 13 residues. Germline V gives CDR1 SNHLY, CDR2 FYNNEI. CDR3 bases: TGTGCCACCGGACAGGGTTTTAATCAGCCCCAGCATTTT. Translated: CATGQGFNQPQHF.

This clonotype has more than one count but fewer than ten. Within a library made for alpha chains, this beta chain is off target, and its count is uninformative. This sequence joins TRBV12-3 or TRBV12-4 and TRBJ2-7; D might be TRBD2 (5 bases). V dropped 6 bases and J dropped 3 bases, with 12 bases sitting between them. The CDR3 consists of 13 residues. For the CDR3, the DNA is TGTGCCAGCAGCTCGCCGGGATACTACGAGCAGTACTTC. This gives the protein CASSSPGYYEQYF.